A selection of T cell receptor beta chains follows, all from one sample in a study of cytomegalovirus exposure and HLA in healthy donors. Sequencing used immunoSEQ multiplex PCR; TCRdb keeps in-frame clones, though not all of them. The table shows 90,000 to 110,000 clones, with about 81% occurring only once. Sequencing input: PBMCs. Source of these receptors: a man aged 25-45 years in good health and CMV-seronegative. The CDR3 runs from the conserved cysteine through the conserved F or W. Fields, in order: V gene, D gene, clone size, J gene, CDR3 protein, CDR3 DNA. D genes are given only for firm matches. The size entry is marked missing in some rows and otherwise reads once, few, many or a size class.

>TRBV11-2|TRBD1|-|TRBJ2-7
CASSLTGGYEQYF
TGTGCCAGCAGCTTGACAGGGGGCTACGAGCAGTACTTC
>TRBV6-6|TRBD1|once|TRBJ2-7
CASSYSKGHTGAQYF
TGTGCCAGCAGTTACTCGAAGGGGCACACAGGGGCGCAGTACTTC
>TRBV6-1|-|-|TRBJ1-5
CASRGPSGDNQPQHF
TGTGCCAGCAGGGGGCCCTCGGGGGATAATCAGCCCCAGCATTTT
>TRBV18|-|few|TRBJ1-3
CASSPTPAANGNTIYF
TGTGCCAGCTCACCAACCCCGGCGGCAAATGGAAACACCATATATTTT
>TRBV27|-|-|TRBJ2-7
CASSYSDRSSYEQYF
TGTGCCAGCAGTTATTCGGACAGAAGCTCCTACGAGCAGTACTTC
>TRBV7-2|TRBD1|few|TRBJ2-1
CASSRQGGPEYNEQFF
TGTGCCAGCAGCAGACAGGGGGGCCCTGAATACAATGAGCAGTTCTTC
>TRBV5-4|TRBD1|-|TRBJ1-1
CASSFKPGTGSTEAFF
TGTGCCAGCAGCTTTAAACCTGGGACAGGGAGCACTGAAGCTTTCTTT
>TRBV7-9|-|-|TRBJ2-7
CASSLGSGRLVEQYF
TGTGCCAGCAGCTTAGGCAGCGGGCGGCTAGTCGAGCAGTACTTC
>TRBV10-3|-|-|TRBJ2-5
CAINPGEGETQYF
TGTGCCATCAACCCGGGAGAGGGAGAGACCCAGTACTTC
>TRBV7-8|TRBD1|-|TRBJ1-5
CASSLGQGANQPQHF
TGTGCCAGCAGCTTGGGACAGGGGGCGAATCAGCCCCAGCATTTT
>TRBV5-4|TRBD2|-|TRBJ2-3
CASSAASGGTDTQYF
TGTGCCAGCAGCGCGGCTAGCGGGGGCACAGATACGCAGTATTTT
>TRBV4-2|-|-|TRBJ2-1
CASSQEGYLAFYNEQFF
TGTGCCAGCAGCCAAGAGGGGTACCTAGCGTTCTACAATGAGCAGTTCTTC
>TRBV19|-|-|TRBJ1-2
CATETAPGYGYTF
TGTGCCACCGAGACAGCCCCGGGCTATGGCTACACCTTC
>TRBV28|-|-|TRBJ2-7
CASSRRGPYEQYF
TGTGCCAGCAGTCGGAGGGGACCCTACGAGCAGTACTTC
>TRBV6-5|-|-|TRBJ2-1
CASSREYNEQFF
TGTGCCAGCAGCCGGGAATACAATGAGCAGTTCTTC
>TRBV7-2|-|-|TRBJ1-5
CASSFRGHGNQPQHF
TGTGCCAGCAGCTTCAGGGGTCATGGCAATCAGCCCCAGCATTTT
>TRBV19|TRBD2|-|TRBJ2-1
CASSIFSSGIPNEQFF
TGTGCCAGTAGTATATTCTCTAGCGGGATACCGAATGAGCAGTTCTTC
>TRBV5-1|TRBD2|-|TRBJ2-3
CASSDTGTSGGLTDTQYF
TGCGCCAGCAGCGATACTGGGACTAGCGGGGGGCTAACAGATACGCAGTATTTT
>TRBV5-4|TRBD2|-|TRBJ2-1
CASSTSSGRTYNEQFF
TGTGCCAGCAGCACCTCTAGCGGTCGGACCTACAATGAGCAGTTCTTC
>TRBV29-1|-|once|TRBJ2-2
CSVGGNLAGELFF
TGCAGCGTTGGCGGCAACCTCGCAGGGGAGCTGTTTTTT
>TRBV7-6|TRBD2|-|TRBJ2-2
CASSLLGGVPSNTGELFF
TGTGCCAGCAGCTTACTGGGGGGGGTACCTTCGAACACCGGGGAGCTGTTTTTT
>TRBV6-6|TRBD1|-|TRBJ2-2
CASKEGGAGELFF
TGTGCCAGCAAGGAAGGGGGCGCCGGGGAGCTGTTTTTT
>TRBV6-6|-|-|TRBJ1-1
CASSYSVRVAEAFF
TGTGCCAGCAGTTACTCGGTCAGGGTGGCTGAAGCTTTCTTT
>TRBV6-5|-|-|TRBJ1-5
CASSPIREQPQHF
TGTGCCAGCAGTCCGATCCGGGAACAGCCCCAGCATTTT
>TRBV6-5|-|few|TRBJ2-1
CASSWRDALPNEQFF
TGTGCCAGCAGTTGGCGGGACGCCCTCCCCAATGAGCAGTTCTTC
>TRBV9|-|-|TRBJ2-7
CASSVEADFYEQYF
TGTGCCAGCAGCGTAGAGGCGGACTTCTACGAGCAGTACTTC
>TRBV5-4|-|-|TRBJ2-7
CASSLVYSYEQYF
TGTGCCAGCAGCTTGGTGTATTCCTACGAGCAGTACTTC
>TRBV5-4|TRBD2|-|TRBJ2-3
CASSLGLAGDTQYF
TGTGCCAGCAGCTTGGGACTAGCGGGAGATACGCAGTATTTT
>TRBV5-1|-|-|TRBJ2-1
CASSSEGFVNNEQFF
TGCGCCAGCAGCTCAGAGGGATTCGTCAACAATGAGCAGTTCTTC
>TRBV4-2|TRBD2|-|TRBJ2-4
CASSQEVQREGIQYF
TGTGCCAGCAGCCAAGAGGTTCAGAGGGAGGGCATTCAGTACTTC
>TRBV6-5|-|-|TRBJ1-3
CASSEGASGNTIYF
TGTGCCAGCAGCGAAGGGGCGTCTGGAAACACCATATATTTT
>TRBV5-1|TRBD2|-|TRBJ2-1
CASSPGRGAYNEQFF
TGCGCCAGCAGCCCCGGTCGGGGGGCCTACAATGAGCAGTTCTTC
>TRBV14|-|-|TRBJ2-5
CASSQISLGTQYF
TGTGCCAGCAGCCAAATCAGTCTTGGGACCCAGTACTTC
>TRBV6-6|-|few|TRBJ2-2
CASRNREGTGELFF
TGTGCCAGCAGAAACAGGGAAGGTACCGGGGAGCTGTTTTTT